A selection of T cell receptor beta chains follows, all from one sample in a study of PD-1 blockade in classical Hodgkin lymphoma. Measured with immunoSEQ multiplex PCR; TCRdb has only the in-frame clones, and not every one. The data contain 30,000 to 35,000 clones, over 75% of them singletons. Sequencing used CD4+ T cells from blood, obtained at baseline. The receptor set was obtained from a human donor with classical Hodgkin lymphoma. Each CDR3 is given with its conserved first and last residue. Fields, in order: CDR3 protein, V gene, D gene. A D gene is named only where the DNA matches it firmly.

CDR3 protein: CASSGTRTSPNTGELFF; V gene: TRBV10-1; D gene: TRBD2
CDR3 protein: CACYTGTIQYF; V gene: TRBV30; D gene: NA
CDR3 protein: CASSLVPSGSDSSYEQYF; V gene: TRBV7-6; D gene: TRBD2
CDR3 protein: CASRRQGRGTEAFF; V gene: TRBV28; D gene: TRBD1
CDR3 protein: CASREIAYEQYF; V gene: TRBV7-8; D gene: NA
CDR3 protein: CAWSGGVNQPQHF; V gene: TRBV30; D gene: NA
CDR3 protein: CASSLWAASNTGELFF; V gene: TRBV5-1; D gene: NA
CDR3 protein: CASRSDRGANYGYTF; V gene: TRBV4-1; D gene: TRBD1
CDR3 protein: CASSLKDGEAFF; V gene: TRBV7-8; D gene: NA
CDR3 protein: CAWSVGSGRSQYF; V gene: TRBV30; D gene: TRBD2
CDR3 protein: CASSIGLVNEQFF; V gene: TRBV19; D gene: TRBD2
CDR3 protein: CASSAGRNRNSYEQYF; V gene: TRBV9; D gene: NA
CDR3 protein: CASSLVTGPRGTSGRINLYEQYF; V gene: TRBV13; D gene: TRBD2
CDR3 protein: CASSSRRGNTGELFF; V gene: TRBV11-2; D gene: NA
CDR3 protein: CASSPPGGQNEQFF; V gene: TRBV18; D gene: TRBD1
CDR3 protein: CASSYAGAQRDGYTF; V gene: TRBV11-3; D gene: NA
CDR3 protein: CASSQDYGYTF; V gene: TRBV4-2; D gene: NA